A selection of T cell receptor beta chains follows, all from one sample in a study of blood T cell repertoires in COVID-19. Clones were read by immunoSEQ multiplex PCR, and TCRdb kept only the in-frame ones, dropping some. This sample has around 170,000 clones; about 80% occur once, and the top ten carry about 12%. Sequencing used PBMCs or T cells enriched from blood (not recorded which). All receptors derive from a man aged 50-60 years who had recovered from COVID-19. Both conserved end residues are part of each CDR3. A D gene is named only where the DNA matches it firmly. Size is stated for part of the rows, as once, few or many counts, or as a class when the clone is expanded.

V gene: TRBV6-5
D gene: TRBD2
clone size: once
J gene: TRBJ2-5
CDR3 protein: CASSWTSGGSRETQYF
CDR3 DNA: TGTGCCAGCAGTTGGACTAGCGGGGGATCAAGAGAGACCCAGTACTTC

V gene: TRBV6-1
D gene: NA
clone size: NA
J gene: TRBJ1-3
CDR3 protein: CASSGPGQTSGNTIYF
CDR3 DNA: TGTGCCAGCAGTGGACCCGGACAGACCTCTGGAAACACCATATATTTT

V gene: TRBV5-1
D gene: TRBD1
clone size: once
J gene: TRBJ1-6
CDR3 protein: CASSVTGGNSPLHF
CDR3 DNA: TGCGCCAGCAGCGTGACAGGGGGCAATTCACCCCTCCACTTT

V gene: TRBV18
D gene: TRBD1
clone size: NA
J gene: TRBJ1-4
CDR3 protein: CASHSAGQANEKLFF
CDR3 DNA: TGTGCCAGCCACAGCGCGGGACAGGCCAATGAAAAACTGTTTTTT

V gene: TRBV7-3
D gene: TRBD1
clone size: NA
J gene: TRBJ1-1
CDR3 protein: CASSLGDRRNTEAFF
CDR3 DNA: TGTGCCAGCAGCTTAGGGGACAGGAGGAACACTGAAGCTTTCTTT

V gene: TRBV19
D gene: NA
clone size: once
J gene: TRBJ2-7
CDR3 protein: CATDSMGRGGDEQYF
CDR3 DNA: TGTGCCACCGATTCAATGGGGCGAGGCGGTGACGAGCAGTACTTC

V gene: TRBV9
D gene: TRBD1
clone size: once
J gene: TRBJ1-3
CDR3 protein: CASGTSGGISGNTIYF
CDR3 DNA: TGTGCCAGCGGTACTTCAGGGGGCATCTCTGGAAACACCATATATTTT

V gene: TRBV19
D gene: TRBD1
clone size: NA
J gene: TRBJ2-3
CDR3 protein: CASHSRGQPVGDTQYF
CDR3 DNA: TGTGCCAGTCACTCTCGGGGACAGCCCGTTGGAGATACGCAGTATTTT

V gene: TRBV28
D gene: NA
clone size: NA
J gene: TRBJ2-7
CDR3 protein: CASTLLGGTYEQYF
CDR3 DNA: TGTGCCAGCACCCTACTTGGGGGGACCTACGAGCAGTACTTC

V gene: TRBV6-5
D gene: NA
clone size: NA
J gene: TRBJ1-5
CDR3 protein: CASVGTWEQPQHF
CDR3 DNA: TGTGCCAGCGTTGGGACTTGGGAACAGCCCCAGCATTTT

V gene: TRBV5-1
D gene: TRBD1
clone size: NA
J gene: TRBJ2-7
CDR3 protein: CASSLGGGLYEQYF
CDR3 DNA: TGCGCCAGCAGCTTGGGAGGGGGCCTCTACGAGCAGTACTTC

V gene: TRBV10-3
D gene: NA
clone size: NA
J gene: TRBJ1-1
CDR3 protein: CAISESQAGEAFF
CDR3 DNA: TGTGCCATCAGTGAGTCACAGGCCGGAGAAGCTTTCTTT

V gene: TRBV5-4
D gene: NA
clone size: NA
J gene: TRBJ2-6
CDR3 protein: CASSAAGTYLSSGANVLTF
CDR3 DNA: TGTGCCAGCAGCGCCGCCGGGACATATCTTTCCTCTGGGGCCAACGTCCTGACTTTC

V gene: TRBV30
D gene: NA
clone size: NA
J gene: TRBJ1-4
CDR3 protein: CALGGAGEKLFF
CDR3 DNA: TGTGCCTTAGGAGGGGCGGGTGAAAAACTGTTTTTT

V gene: TRBV12-3/TRBV12-4
D gene: NA
clone size: NA
J gene: TRBJ2-3
CDR3 protein: CASSPPLADTQYF
CDR3 DNA: TGTGCCAGCAGCCCACCCTTAGCAGATACGCAGTATTTT

V gene: TRBV5-1
D gene: NA
clone size: NA
J gene: TRBJ1-5
CDR3 protein: CASSLGDSRNQPQHF
CDR3 DNA: TGCGCCAGCAGCTTGGGAGACAGCCGGAATCAGCCCCAGCATTTT

V gene: TRBV30
D gene: TRBD1
clone size: NA
J gene: TRBJ1-2
CDR3 protein: CAFGQGDYGYTF
CDR3 DNA: TGTGCCTTCGGACAGGGGGACTATGGCTACACCTTC

V gene: TRBV7-2
D gene: NA
clone size: NA
J gene: TRBJ2-2
CDR3 protein: CASNQRTNTGELFF
CDR3 DNA: TGTGCCAGCAATCAGCGGACGAACACCGGGGAGCTGTTTTTT

V gene: TRBV3-1/TRBV3-2
D gene: TRBD2
clone size: NA
J gene: TRBJ2-1
CDR3 protein: CASRPQLAGGYYNEQFF
CDR3 DNA: TGTGCCAGCAGGCCCCAACTAGCGGGGGGGTACTACAATGAGCAGTTCTTC

V gene: TRBV11-1
D gene: NA
clone size: few
J gene: TRBJ2-1
CDR3 protein: CASSLGHSVYNEQFF
CDR3 DNA: TGTGCCAGCAGCTTGGGGCACAGCGTCTACAATGAGCAGTTCTTC

V gene: TRBV19
D gene: NA
clone size: NA
J gene: TRBJ1-6
CDR3 protein: CASSIQGSSPLHF
CDR3 DNA: TGTGCCAGTAGTATCCAGGGATCTTCACCCCTCCACTTT

V gene: TRBV19
D gene: NA
clone size: NA
J gene: TRBJ1-1
CDR3 protein: CASTFGVRITEAFF
CDR3 DNA: TGTGCCAGTACGTTCGGGGTCCGGATCACTGAAGCTTTCTTT

V gene: TRBV5-4
D gene: TRBD1
clone size: NA
J gene: TRBJ2-1
CDR3 protein: CASSWGQGGHNEQFF
CDR3 DNA: TGTGCCAGCAGCTGGGGACAGGGGGGACACAATGAGCAGTTCTTC

V gene: TRBV25-1
D gene: NA
clone size: once
J gene: TRBJ1-2
CDR3 protein: CASSENLGGGYTF
CDR3 DNA: TGTGCCAGCAGTGAAAATTTGGGGGGAGGCTACACCTTC

V gene: TRBV5-1
D gene: TRBD1
clone size: NA
J gene: TRBJ1-1
CDR3 protein: CASSSGQGRSSEAFF
CDR3 DNA: TGCGCCAGCAGCTCTGGACAGGGTCGGTCGTCTGAAGCTTTCTTT

V gene: TRBV12-5
D gene: NA
clone size: NA
J gene: TRBJ1-1
CDR3 protein: CASGLPGGLGAFF
CDR3 DNA: TGTGCTAGTGGTTTACCGGGGGGGTTGGGAGCTTTCTTT

V gene: TRBV2
D gene: NA
clone size: NA
J gene: TRBJ1-1
CDR3 protein: CASRVTGITEAFF
CDR3 DNA: TGTGCCAGCAGGGTAACAGGAATCACTGAAGCTTTCTTT

V gene: TRBV5-5
D gene: NA
clone size: NA
J gene: TRBJ1-3
CDR3 protein: CASSLGHRDGNTIYF
CDR3 DNA: TGTGCCAGCAGCTTGGGCCACCGGGATGGAAACACCATATATTTT

V gene: TRBV4-3
D gene: TRBD2
clone size: NA
J gene: TRBJ2-1
CDR3 protein: CASSWAGGNDNEQFF
CDR3 DNA: TGCGCCAGCTCTTGGGCGGGGGGGAACGACAATGAGCAGTTCTTC

V gene: TRBV7-2
D gene: NA
clone size: NA
J gene: TRBJ2-5
CDR3 protein: CASSPRKDQETQYF
CDR3 DNA: TGTGCCAGCAGCCCCAGGAAGGATCAAGAGACCCAGTACTTC

V gene: TRBV30
D gene: NA
clone size: once
J gene: TRBJ1-2
CDR3 protein: CAWSGGLGAYGYTF
CDR3 DNA: TGTGCCTGGAGCGGGGGGCTAGGGGCTTATGGCTACACCTTC

V gene: TRBV5-1
D gene: NA
clone size: NA
J gene: TRBJ1-1
CDR3 protein: CASSRGDMNTEAFF
CDR3 DNA: TGCGCCAGCAGCCGGGGGGACATGAACACTGAAGCTTTCTTT

V gene: TRBV5-4
D gene: TRBD1
clone size: NA
J gene: TRBJ2-6
CDR3 protein: CASSYLTGALGANVLTF
CDR3 DNA: TGTGCCAGCAGCTATCTCACAGGGGCGCTTGGGGCCAACGTCCTGACTTTC

V gene: TRBV14
D gene: TRBD2
clone size: once
J gene: TRBJ2-3
CDR3 protein: CASSQERGDTDTQYF
CDR3 DNA: TGTGCCAGCAGCCAGGAGCGGGGGGACACAGATACGCAGTATTTT

V gene: TRBV30
D gene: NA
clone size: NA
J gene: TRBJ1-1
CDR3 protein: CAWSLTVKTEAFF
CDR3 DNA: TGTGCCTGGAGTCTTACAGTGAAAACTGAAGCTTTCTTT

V gene: TRBV19
D gene: NA
clone size: NA
J gene: TRBJ1-5
CDR3 protein: CASSPRGVGLNQPQHF
CDR3 DNA: TGTGCCAGTAGCCCCCGGGGGGTGGGGTTGAATCAGCCCCAGCATTTT

V gene: TRBV5-8
D gene: NA
clone size: NA
J gene: TRBJ1-5
CDR3 protein: CASSLSSNQPQHF
CDR3 DNA: TGTGCCAGCAGCCTTAGTAGCAATCAGCCCCAGCATTTT

V gene: TRBV7-3
D gene: NA
clone size: NA
J gene: TRBJ2-1
CDR3 protein: CASSVGDEQFF
CDR3 DNA: TGTGCCAGCAGCGTCGGGGATGAGCAGTTCTTC

V gene: TRBV7-2
D gene: TRBD2
clone size: NA
J gene: TRBJ2-3
CDR3 protein: CASSLGVAAGAGGDTQYF
CDR3 DNA: TGTGCCAGCAGCTTAGGGGTAGCAGCGGGGGCCGGGGGAGATACGCAGTATTTT

V gene: TRBV7-8
D gene: TRBD1
clone size: NA
J gene: TRBJ1-1
CDR3 protein: CASSRGDRVNTEAFF
CDR3 DNA: TGTGCCAGCAGCCGGGGGGACAGGGTGAACACTGAAGCTTTCTTT

V gene: TRBV18
D gene: NA
clone size: NA
J gene: TRBJ1-1
CDR3 protein: CASSSGENTEAFF
CDR3 DNA: TGTGCCAGCTCAAGTGGAGAAAACACTGAAGCTTTCTTT

V gene: TRBV5-5
D gene: TRBD1
clone size: NA
J gene: TRBJ2-7
CDR3 protein: CASSGRQGSYEQYF
CDR3 DNA: TGTGCCAGCAGCGGAAGACAGGGTTCCTACGAGCAGTACTTC

V gene: TRBV5-1
D gene: NA
clone size: NA
J gene: TRBJ2-3
CDR3 protein: CASSFYRGLLDTQYF
CDR3 DNA: TGCGCCAGCAGCTTTTATCGGGGTCTGCTAGATACGCAGTATTTT

V gene: TRBV18
D gene: TRBD1
clone size: few
J gene: TRBJ1-2
CDR3 protein: CASSPGDSWDGYTF
CDR3 DNA: TGTGCCAGCTCACCAGGGGACAGTTGGGATGGCTACACCTTC